This TCR beta chain was captured in a study of shared clonotypes between healthy human individuals. Study-wide background: With ages of 18 to 49, the donors were a couple of women and a few men.

Clones were read by immunoSEQ multiplex PCR, and TCRdb kept only the in-frame ones, dropping some. Altogether about 580,000 clones are present, about 98% being singletons, with the ten largest covering 0.3%. Comments on this clone: The antigen is undetermined.

CD8 cells classed as naive were CD45RO-negative and positively selected for CCR7, excluding terminally differentiated effector memory CD45RA+ cells. CDR3 length equals 11 residues. Germline V CDR1 and CDR2: SEHNR, FQNEAQ (reference sequence). V gave up 5 bases and J gave up 12 bases; unmatched junction bases: 6. Whole-study results and caveats: Clonotype sharing among donors was expected to depend on sequencing depth. Larger estimated richness was generally recorded for naive subsets relative to memory subsets.

This clonotype was obtained from a man under 40 in good health. The sample comprised naive CD8+ T cells sorted from blood. The chain links TRBV7-9 to TRBJ1-1, with 7 bases matching TRBD1. CDR3 bases: TGTGCCAGCAGCCGGGGGACAGCGACTTTCTTT. This sequence encodes CASSRGTATFF.